This T cell receptor beta chain was recovered during a study of shared clonotypes between healthy human individuals. Overall study context: Each donor's CD4 naive and CD4 memory cells filled three plates apiece, CD8 naive two, and CD8 memory one.

Clones were sequenced by immunoSEQ multiplex PCR, and TCRdb holds only the in-frame ones, with some missing. The sample yields around 700,000 clones, 55% to 75% seen once. The length of the CDR3 is 12 residues. J was trimmed by 15 bases and V by 10 bases; bases with no gene match: 14. Germline V gene data show CDR1 as LNHDA and CDR2 as SQIVND (reference sequence). General study results and limits: Relative to clonotypes present in all four donors, those not shared had lower generation probabilities. When naive CD4 clonotypes were compared across a handful of donors, 4% to 5.5% were shared.

Among the donors, all were Caucasian adults who lived in Nashville, Tennessee. This clone has at least ten counts. Its antigen is unidentified. Source material: memory CD4+ T cells sorted from blood. Described subset: CD45RA-negative fraction. The source of this sequence is a woman aged 25 to 39 in good health. The chain couples TRBV19 to TRBJ2-4, with TRBD1 matching over 8 bases. CDR3 loop: CATCGQGSNLYF. The DNA of the CDR3 is TGTGCCACCTGCGGACAGGGATCCAACCTGTACTTC.